The 15 T cell receptor beta chains in this list originate from one sample, sequenced in a study of blood T cell repertoires in COVID-19. TCRdb's copy holds only in-frame clones and misses some; the assay was immunoSEQ multiplex PCR. The sample carries 140,000 to 150,000 clones, around 72% recorded once. Sequencing was done on a sample of peripheral blood. All receptors come from an older woman with acute or convalescent COVID-19.

This chain links TRBV7-9 with TRBJ1-6, with D possibly TRBD1 on 6 matching bases. The germline gives CDR1 SEHNR, CDR2 FQNEAQ (reference sequence). Trimming stripped 3 bases from V and 7 bases from J, with 10 bases between. The length of the CDR3 is 14 residues. The CDR3 loop is CASSFVGQNSPLHF. CDR3 DNA sequence: TGTGCCAGCAGCTTCGTTGGACAGAATTCACCCCTCCACTTT.

The chain employs TRBV11-2 and TRBJ2-2; D gene ambiguous. The CDR3 sequence is 15 residues long. Trimming cost V 0 bases and J 4 bases, with 9 bases left between them. Germline CDR1 and CDR2: SGHAT and FQNNGV. CDR3 loop: CASSLEPHGTGELFF. CDR3 nucleotide sequence: TGTGCCAGCAGCTTAGAGCCCCACGGCACCGGGGAGCTGTTTTTT.

This rearrangement joins TRBV2 to TRBJ2-3; TRBD1 might be the D (5 bases). Germline CDR1 reads SNHLY; CDR2 reads FYNNEI. V gave up 4 bases and J gave up 0 bases, with 14 bases separating them. The CDR3 sequence is 16 residues long. The CDR3 region is CASSVWQGPSTDTQYF. CDR3 sequence (DNA): TGTGCCAGCAGTGTCTGGCAGGGTCCTAGCACAGATACGCAGTATTTT.

The chain has TRBV6-6 and TRBJ1-2; D might be TRBD1 (6 bases). With 11 bases removed from V and 0 bases from J, the gap between germline ends came to 22 bases. This CDR3 contains 16 residues. The germline V gene has CDR1 MNHNY and CDR2 SVGAGI (reference sequence). The CDR3: CAVEGTWTEANYGYTF. CDR3 nucleotide sequence: TGTGCCGTAGAGGGGACATGGACAGAAGCTAACTATGGCTACACCTTC.

The chain is built from TRBV27 and TRBJ2-2; tentatively, D is TRBD1 (6 bases). Trimming shortened V by 1 base and J by 4 bases, and 13 bases separated the two germline ends. The CDR3 runs 16 residues. CDR1 MNHEY and CDR2 SMNVEV come from the germline V gene (reference sequence). The CDR3 region is CASSLWGIGGTGELFF. CDR3 sequence (DNA): TGTGCCAGCAGTTTATGGGGAATAGGGGGCACCGGGGAGCTGTTTTTT.

The chain recombines TRBV9 with TRBJ2-1, with a possible D match to TRBD2 (5 bases). This CDR3 region has 14 residues. V was clipped by 4 bases and J by 8 bases, with 16 bases between them. Per the germline V gene, CDR1 is SGDLS and CDR2 is YYNGEE. CDR3 amino acids: CASSPRTPMDEQFF. The CDR3 region has the DNA TGTGCCAGCAGCCCTCGGACTCCGATGGATGAGCAGTTCTTC.

The chain uses TRBV3-1 (or the pseudogene TRBV3-2) and TRBJ1-5; 9 bases match TRBD1. Germline lookup yields CDR1 LGHDT and CDR2 YNNKEL (reference sequence). The trim removed 1 base at V and 6 bases at J, leaving 7 bases unmatched. The CDR3 totals 16 residues. The CDR3: CASSQATGTGSQPQHF. Here the CDR3 DNA reads TGTGCCAGCAGCCAAGCCACCGGGACAGGGAGTCAGCCCCAGCATTTT.

DNA of the CDR3: TGTGCCAGCAGCCAAACCTTAGTCCCCAATCAGCCCCAGCATTTT. This sequence encodes CASSQTLVPNQPQHF. The rearrangement links TRBV2 to TRBJ1-5; D uncertain. V was trimmed by 6 bases and J by 3 bases, leaving 15 bases between them. The CDR3 totals 15 residues. The germline V gene encodes CDR1 SNHLY and CDR2 FYNNEI.

The chain links TRBV5-1 to TRBJ2-7; 11 positions match TRBD1. The CDR3 totals 16 residues. Trimming cost V 3 bases and J 2 bases; bases outside gene matches: 7. Germline-derived CDR1 and CDR2 are SGHRS and YFSETQ. DNA of the CDR3: TGCGCCAGCAGCTCTTACACGGGACAGGGGGCCTACGAGCAGTACTTC. It encodes CASSSYTGQGAYEQYF.

CDR3 coding DNA: TGCAGTGCTAGTAGTGTCGGAGATACGCAGTATTTT. Its translation: CSASSVGDTQYF. The rearrangement joins TRBV20-1 to TRBJ2-3; D uncertain. Trimming shortened V by 3 bases and J by 5 bases, and 9 bases separated the two germline ends. Germline assignment: CDR1 DFQATT and CDR2 SNEGSKA (reference sequence). The CDR3 spans 12 residues.

Only a few counts were recorded for this clone. The V gene is TRBV19, the J gene TRBJ2-7; the D gene is possibly TRBD1 (5 bases). Germline CDR1 and CDR2: LNHDA and SQIVND (reference sequence). V dropped 4 bases and J dropped 3 bases, with 10 bases sitting between them. There are 13 residues in the CDR3. The CDR3 DNA is TGTGCCAGTAGTACCCAGGGCGGCTACGAGCAGTACTTC. It is translated as CASSTQGGYEQYF. The full variable domain, completed using reference TRBV19 and TRBJ2-7, is DGGITQSPKYLFRKEGQNVTLSCEQNLNHDAMYWYRQDPGQGLRLIYYSQIVNDFQKGDIAEGYSVSREKKESFPLTVTSAQKNPTAFYLCASSTQGGYEQYFGPGTRLTVT.

This sequence joins TRBV27 and TRBJ2-1, with 7 bases lining up with TRBD2. Germline V gene data show CDR1 as MNHEY and CDR2 as SMNVEV (reference sequence). Unmatched junction bases numbered 5, after V lost 5 bases and J lost 4 bases. This CDR3 contains 14 residues. In nucleotides, the CDR3 is TGTGCCAGCAGTGCGGGGCGGGGGTACAATGAGCAGTTCTTC. Protein product: CASSAGRGYNEQFF.

The V gene is TRBV7-9, the J gene TRBJ1-1; 8 bases match TRBD1. This CDR3 comprises 13 residues. V lost 5 bases to trimming and J lost 5 bases; unmatched junction nucleotides: 4. Germline CDR1 and CDR2: SEHNR and FQNEAQ (reference sequence). The DNA of the CDR3 is TGTGCCAGCAGCCTCACAGGGGGGACTGAAGCTTTCTTT. Translation: CASSLTGGTEAFF.

V and J are TRBV4-1 and TRBJ2-3; the match to TRBD1 covers 11 bases. The CDR3 contains 17 residues. Germline values: CDR1 MGHRA, CDR2 YSYEKL. The trim removed 2 bases at V and 3 bases at J, leaving 7 bases unmatched. The CDR3 DNA reads TGCGCCAGCAGCCAAACTCGGACAGGGGGCCTAACAGATACGCAGTATTTT. It yields the protein CASSQTRTGGLTDTQYF.

The rearrangement uses TRBV27 and TRBJ1-1, with a tentative D call TRBD1 (5 bases). V was pared by 3 bases and J by 4 bases, with 9 bases between. Per the germline V gene, CDR1 is MNHEY and CDR2 is SMNVEV (reference sequence). This CDR3 comprises 13 residues. The CDR3 is CASSFRGSTEAFF. The DNA for the CDR3 is TGTGCCAGCAGTTTTAGGGGTAGCACTGAAGCTTTCTTT.